The next 15 T cell receptor beta chains were all read from a single sample in a study of response to subunit inactivated influenza vaccine. Each CDR3 protein gets one entry after TCRdb re-called the RT-PCR reads with MiXCR. The data contain under 200,000 distinct CDR3 sequences, roughly 12% of them singletons. The same sample was also studied in work on T cells expressing NK-cell markers. As that study records: It was by 5'RACE template switching with UMIs that TCR beta cDNA was made.

The sample in question was CD8+ T cells sorted from PBMCs, obtained 12 days after vaccination. These receptors all come from a man aged 45-65 years who received an inactivated influenza vaccine.

This clonotype came up a few times. In DNA, the CDR3 is TGTGCCAGCGGCAATAGACTAGGGGGCACCGGGGAGCTGTTTTTT. Amino acid sequence: CASGNRLGGTGELFF. The J gene is TRBJ2-2, the V gene TRBV6-2 or TRBV6-3; D tentatively fits TRBD1 or TRBD2 (6 bases each). The length of the CDR3 is 15 residues. Trimming stripped 8 bases from V and 4 bases from J, with 17 bases between. CDR1 MNHEY and CDR2 SVGEGT come from the germline V gene.

This chain connects TRBV20-1 to TRBJ1-1, with no clear D. CDR1 and CDR2 (germline): DFQATT, SNEGSKA (reference sequence). This CDR3 comprises 16 residues. V lost 3 bases, J lost 3 bases, and 20 bases lay in between. CDR3 nucleotide sequence: TGCAGTGCTAGGCCGTCTTGGGCTCCACCGGACACTGAAGCTTTCTTT. Translating it yields CSARPSWAPPDTEAFF.

The V gene is TRBV9, the J gene TRBJ2-2; D possibly uses TRBD1 or TRBD2 (5 bases each). CDR3 length: 17 amino acids. V gave up 1 base and J gave up 2 bases, with 15 bases separating them. CDR1 SGDLS and CDR2 YYNGEE come from the germline V gene. The CDR3 loop is CASSVQGRRTNTGELFF. The CDR3 region has the DNA TGTGCCAGCAGCGTACAGGGACGCCGGACCAACACCGGGGAGCTGTTTTTT.

As concerns this clonotype: Relative to the germline gene, one junction end is altered; a read error may explain this. The J gene is TRBJ1-3, the V gene TRBV7-9, with 9 bases identical to TRBD1. Germline V gene sequence: CDR1 SEHNR, CDR2 FQNEAQ (reference sequence). The CDR3 totals 11 residues. For the CDR3, the DNA is TGTGCCAGCAGCTTGGACAGGGGCGTAAATTTT. This encodes CASSLDRGVNF.

At least ten counts were recorded for this clonotype. The V gene is TRBV5-1, the J gene TRBJ1-5; D may be TRBD1 (5 bases). This CDR3 is built from 17 residues. V was shortened by 4 bases and J by 1 base, with 18 bases between the two germline ends. CDR1 SGHRS and CDR2 YFSETQ come from the germline V gene. CDR3 nucleotides: TGCGCCAGCAGCGTGGACACCGCCGGACCAAGCAATCAGCCCCAGCATTTT. Translated: CASSVDTAGPSNQPQHF.

This clonotype came up a few times. The chain carries TRBV7-9 and TRBJ2-5, with D maybe TRBD1 (5 bases). CDR3 length equals 14 residues. Germline CDR1 is SEHNR and CDR2 is FQNEAQ (reference sequence). V was cut by 0 bases and J by 1 base, with 6 bases left in between. In DNA, the CDR3 is TGTGCCAGCAGCTTAGCTACAGGCCAAGAGACCCAGTACTTC. Protein sequence: CASSLATGQETQYF.

This clonotype was observed many times. This chain connects TRBV15 to TRBJ2-7; maybe TRBD2 (7 bases). The CDR3 extends over 15 amino acids. Germline CDR1 reads LNHNV; CDR2 reads YYDKDF (reference sequence). Trimming took off 0 bases at V and 7 bases at J, with 16 bases between the two ends. The CDR3 spells CATSRDGGALEEQYF. CDR3 nucleotide sequence: TGTGCCACCAGCAGAGATGGGGGGGCCTTGGAAGAGCAGTACTTC. Filled out from reference TRBV15 and TRBJ2-7, the complete variable domain reads DAMVIQNPRYQVTQFGKPVTLSCSQTLNHNVMYWYQQKSSQAPKLLFHYYDKDFNNEADTPDNFQSRRPNTSFCFLDIRSPGLGDTAMYLCATSRDGGALEEQYFGPGTRLTVT.

This chain links TRBV10-3 with TRBJ1-5, with D perhaps TRBD1 (5 bases). Germline V gives CDR1 ENHRY, CDR2 SYGVKD. The CDR3 is 18 amino acids. The V and J ends lost 3 bases and 1 base respectively, with 19 bases between them. In DNA, the CDR3 is TGTGCCATCAGTGAATCAATCGGGAAGGGGCGCAGCAATCAGCCCCAGCATTTT. It specifies CAISESIGKGRSNQPQHF.

V and J are TRBV30 and TRBJ1-3; D call uncertain. Germline V gene lookup returns CDR1 GTSNPN and CDR2 SVGIG (reference sequence). V was trimmed by 1 base and J by 3 bases, leaving 4 bases between them. The CDR3 runs 12 residues. CDR3 in DNA: TGTGCCTGGAGTGCGGGTGGAAACACCATATATTTT. It specifies CAWSAGGNTIYF.

This clonotype appeared a few times. The chain employs TRBV28 and TRBJ1-2, with 12 bases aligning to TRBD1. The germline gives CDR1 MDHEN, CDR2 SYDVKM. V was clipped by 5 bases and J by 4 bases; unmatched bases: 14. The CDR3 sequence is 18 residues long. The DNA for the CDR3 is TGTGCCAGCAGTATGGATGCGGGGACAGGGGGCCTCAGCTATGGCTACACCTTC. It specifies CASSMDAGTGGLSYGYTF.

V gene TRBV5-6 combines with J gene TRBJ2-2, with D perhaps assigned TRBD1 or TRBD2 (6 bases each). This CDR3 has 15 amino acids. The V gene's germline CDR1 is SGHDT and CDR2 YYEEEE. The V gene lost 3 bases and the J gene lost 3 bases, with 12 bases spanning the gap. CDR3 residues: CASSSERGDTGELFF. For the CDR3, the DNA is TGTGCCAGCAGCTCGGAGAGGGGGGACACCGGGGAGCTGTTTTTT. The complete variable domain, with remaining parts taken from reference TRBV5-6 and TRBJ2-2, reads DAGVTQSPTHLIKTRGQQVTLRCSPKSGHDTVSWYQQALGQGPQFIFQYYEEEERQRGNFPDRFSGHQFPNYSSELNVNALLLGDSALYLCASSSERGDTGELFFGEGSRLTVL.

This clonotype was seen at least ten times. The rearrangement uses TRBV9 and TRBJ1-1, with a weak D call TRBD1 (5 bases). The CDR3 runs 13 residues. The germline gives CDR1 SGDLS, CDR2 YYNGEE. Between the trimmed V and J ends, which lost 3 bases and 6 bases, there was a span of 12 bases. The CDR3 nucleotides are TGTGCCAGCAGCGCCGCGGGGGGACCTGAAGCTTTCTTT. Translated, it gives CASSAAGGPEAFF.

This clonotype has a count of ten or more. V and J are TRBV20-1 and TRBJ2-1, with a possible D match to TRBD1 (7 bases). The CDR3 contains 15 residues. Germline lookup yields CDR1 DFQATT and CDR2 SNEGSKA (reference sequence). V was pared by 1 base and J by 14 bases, with 24 bases between. CDR3 protein: CSARGGGTEKEMEFF. The CDR3 DNA reads as TGCAGTGCTAGAGGCGGAGGGACAGAGAAAGAAATGGAGTTCTTC.

The chain carries TRBV29-1 and TRBJ1-1; weak D call: TRBD1 (6 bases). The CDR3 extends over 12 amino acids. Germline CDR1 is SQVTM and CDR2 is ANQGSEA. V lost 7 bases and J 3 bases, leaving 12 bases between the germline ends. Here the CDR3 reads CSATGLDTEAFF. The CDR3, as DNA: TGCAGCGCCACAGGGTTAGACACTGAAGCTTTCTTT.

This clonotype was detected only a few times. This chain joins TRBV15 and TRBJ2-1; TRBD1 aligns across 7 bases. J was trimmed by 5 bases and V by 0 bases; bases with no gene match: 4. The CDR3 runs to 15 residues. Germline CDR1 reads LNHNV; CDR2 reads YYDKDF (reference sequence). CDR3 residues: CATSRETGYNNEQFF. The CDR3 DNA follows: TGTGCCACCAGCAGAGAGACAGGGTATAACAATGAGCAGTTCTTC.